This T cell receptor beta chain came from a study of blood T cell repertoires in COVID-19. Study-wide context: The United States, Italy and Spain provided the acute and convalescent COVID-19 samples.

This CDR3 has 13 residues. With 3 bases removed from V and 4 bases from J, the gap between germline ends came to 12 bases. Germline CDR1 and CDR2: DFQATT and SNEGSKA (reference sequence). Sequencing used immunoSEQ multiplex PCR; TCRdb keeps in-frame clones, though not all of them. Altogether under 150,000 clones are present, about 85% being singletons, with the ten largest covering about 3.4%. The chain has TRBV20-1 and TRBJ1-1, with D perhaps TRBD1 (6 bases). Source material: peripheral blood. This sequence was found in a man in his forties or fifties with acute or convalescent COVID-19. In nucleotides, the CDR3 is TGCAGTGCTAGTAGGGTAGGGGGCACTGAAGCTTTCTTT. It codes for CSASRVGGTEAFF.